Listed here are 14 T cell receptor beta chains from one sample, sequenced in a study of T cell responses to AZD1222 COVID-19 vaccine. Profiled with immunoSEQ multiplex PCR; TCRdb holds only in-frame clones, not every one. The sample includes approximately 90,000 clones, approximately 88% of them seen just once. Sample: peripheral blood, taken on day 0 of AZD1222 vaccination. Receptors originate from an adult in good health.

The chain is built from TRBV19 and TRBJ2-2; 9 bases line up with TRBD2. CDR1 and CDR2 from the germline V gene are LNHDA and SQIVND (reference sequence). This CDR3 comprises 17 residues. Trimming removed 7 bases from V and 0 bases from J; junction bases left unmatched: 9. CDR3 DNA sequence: TGTGCCAGTAAACGCTTCGCGGGGGGGTCGAACACCGGGGAGCTGTTTTTT. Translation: CASKRFAGGSNTGELFF.

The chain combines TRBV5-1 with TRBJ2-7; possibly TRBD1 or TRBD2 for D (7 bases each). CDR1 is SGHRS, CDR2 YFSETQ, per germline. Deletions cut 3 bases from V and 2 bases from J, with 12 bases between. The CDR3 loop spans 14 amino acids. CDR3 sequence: CASSWEGQPYEQYF. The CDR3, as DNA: TGCGCCAGCAGCTGGGAGGGACAGCCCTACGAGCAGTACTTC.

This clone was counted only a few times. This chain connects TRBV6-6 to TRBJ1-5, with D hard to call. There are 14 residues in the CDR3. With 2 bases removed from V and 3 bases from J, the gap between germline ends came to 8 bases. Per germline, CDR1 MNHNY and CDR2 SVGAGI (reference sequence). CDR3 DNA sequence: TGTGCCAGCAGTTACCCGGGAAACAATCAGCCCCAGCATTTT. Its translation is CASSYPGNNQPQHF.

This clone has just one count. In DNA form, the CDR3 reads TGTGCCAGCAGTTCTACTCAGGGGTACAATGAGCAGTTCTTC. Translating it yields CASSSTQGYNEQFF. J is TRBJ2-1 and V is TRBV6-5, with a weak D call TRBD1 (6 bases). The germline V and J ends were trimmed by 4 bases and 4 bases, with 11 bases remaining between them. Germline CDR1 is MNHEY and CDR2 is SVGAGI. This CDR3 has 14 residues.

CDR3 loop: CASSQSARVQEFF. CDR3 in DNA: TGTGCCAGCAGCCAATCAGCCAGGGTTCAGGAGTTCTTC. V and J are TRBV16 and TRBJ2-1, with a possible D match to TRBD1 (5 bases). Germline CDR1 and CDR2: KGHSY and FQNENV. The germline V and J ends were trimmed by 0 bases and 14 bases, with 14 bases remaining between them. The CDR3 extends over 13 amino acids.

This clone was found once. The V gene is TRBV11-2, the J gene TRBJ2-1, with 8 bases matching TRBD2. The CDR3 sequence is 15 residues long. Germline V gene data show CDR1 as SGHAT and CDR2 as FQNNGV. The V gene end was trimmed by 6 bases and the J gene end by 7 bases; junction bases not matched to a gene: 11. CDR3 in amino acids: CASSLRGGHRNEQFF. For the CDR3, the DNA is TGTGCCAGCAGTTTACGGGGGGGCCATCGTAATGAGCAGTTCTTC.

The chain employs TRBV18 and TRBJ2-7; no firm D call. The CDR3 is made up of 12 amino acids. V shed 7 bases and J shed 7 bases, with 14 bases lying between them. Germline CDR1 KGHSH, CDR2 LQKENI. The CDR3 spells CASFDTAREQYF. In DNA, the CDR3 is TGTGCCAGCTTCGACACGGCTCGGGAGCAGTACTTC.

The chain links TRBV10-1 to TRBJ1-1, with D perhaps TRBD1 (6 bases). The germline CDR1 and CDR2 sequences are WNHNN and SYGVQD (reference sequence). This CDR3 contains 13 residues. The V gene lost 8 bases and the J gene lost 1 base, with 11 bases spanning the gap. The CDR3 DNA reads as TGCGCCAGCCGACAGGCCCAGAACACTGAAGCTTTCTTT. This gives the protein CASRQAQNTEAFF.

The CDR3 protein is CASSRQGRGYTF. CDR3 sequence (DNA): TGTGCCAGCAGTAGACAGGGTCGGGGCTACACCTTC. The chain is built from TRBV12-3 or TRBV12-4 and TRBJ1-2; 7 bases map to TRBD1. The CDR3 totals 12 residues. Trimming cost V 5 bases and J 8 bases; bases outside gene matches: 5.

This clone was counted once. DNA of the CDR3: TGTGCCACCTCCTCCGGGACAGGGACACAAGGCTACACCTTC. This translates into CATSSGTGTQGYTF. The genes are TRBV13 and TRBJ1-2; 9 nucleotides match TRBD1. This CDR3 is built from 14 residues. J lost 8 bases, V lost 10 bases, and 14 bases had no gene match. Germline V gene data show CDR1 as PRHDT and CDR2 as FYEKMQ (reference sequence).

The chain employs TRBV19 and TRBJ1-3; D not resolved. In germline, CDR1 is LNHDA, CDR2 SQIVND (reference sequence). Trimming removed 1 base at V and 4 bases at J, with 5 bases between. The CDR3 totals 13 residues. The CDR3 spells CASSIGFGNTIYF. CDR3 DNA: TGTGCCAGTAGTATAGGGTTCGGAAACACCATATATTTT.

This CDR3 is CASRGDVGYTF. Written as DNA, the CDR3 is TGTGCCAGCCGGGGAGATGTAGGCTACACCTTC. This chain connects TRBV28 to TRBJ1-2; unclear D gene. V was clipped by 8 bases and J by 8 bases, with 12 bases between them. This CDR3 has 11 residues. Per germline, CDR1 MDHEN and CDR2 SYDVKM.

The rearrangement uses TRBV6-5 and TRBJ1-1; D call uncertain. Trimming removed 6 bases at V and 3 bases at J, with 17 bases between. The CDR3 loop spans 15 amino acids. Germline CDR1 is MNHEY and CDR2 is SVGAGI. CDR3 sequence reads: CASRHEVSPDTEAFF. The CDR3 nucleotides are TGTGCCAGCAGACACGAGGTATCCCCCGACACTGAAGCTTTCTTT.

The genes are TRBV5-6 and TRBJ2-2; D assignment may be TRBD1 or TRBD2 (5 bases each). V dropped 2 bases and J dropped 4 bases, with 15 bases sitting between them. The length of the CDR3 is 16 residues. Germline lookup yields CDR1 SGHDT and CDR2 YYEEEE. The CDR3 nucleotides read TGTGCCAGCAGCTTTATACCCGGGACGTCCACCGGGGAGCTGTTTTTT. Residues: CASSFIPGTSTGELFF.